These 20 T cell receptor beta chains originate from one sample sequenced in a study of radiation and T cells in renal cell carcinoma. Time point in this sample: blood 2 weeks post-SBRT. Treatment noted: 15 Gy SBRT to primary tumor, nephrectomy 4 weeks later. Assay: immunoSEQ multiplex PCR; the TCRdb copy retains only in-frame clones and omits some. Found here are some 50,000 clones, 80% of them singletons; the top ten hold less than 30%. The sample was blood, taken from a patient whose treatment included radiotherapy and nephrectomy. The receptor source for this set is a woman aged 70 to 79 with renal cell carcinoma.

The chain recombines TRBV7-2 with TRBJ2-5, with a tentative D call TRBD2 (6 bases). CDR3 length equals 14 residues. V lost 0 bases, J lost 7 bases, and 12 bases lay in between. Germline assignment: CDR1 SGHTA and CDR2 FQGNSA. CDR3 amino acids: CASSLALIGGTQYF. The CDR3 bases are TGTGCCAGCAGCTTAGCGCTGATCGGGGGGACCCAGTACTTC.

V and J are TRBV7-9 and TRBJ1-4; 12 nucleotides line up with TRBD1. CDR1 SEHNR and CDR2 FQNEAQ come from the germline V gene (reference sequence). V trimming: 5 bases; J trimming: 8 bases; junction bases outside the gene matches: 12. The CDR3 spans 17 residues. The CDR3 bases are TGTGCCAGCAGCCTAGGGACAGGGGGCATCTTGCAGGAAAAACTGTTTTTT. Translated, it gives CASSLGTGGILQEKLFF.

The genes are TRBV7-9 and TRBJ2-3, with D perhaps TRBD1 (8 bases). The V gene lost 6 bases and the J gene lost 5 bases, with 21 bases spanning the gap. CDR1 and CDR2 (germline): SEHNR, FQNEAQ (reference sequence). The CDR3 is 16 residues long. In DNA form, the CDR3 reads TGTGCCAGCAGTCCACTAGGGTACAGGGGGGGAGATACGCAGTATTTT. This translates into CASSPLGYRGGDTQYF. Based on the CDR3 plus reference TRBV7-9 and TRBJ2-3, the full variable domain is DTGVSQNPRHKITKRGQNVTFRCDPISEHNRLYWYRQTLGQGPEFLTYFQNEAQLEKSRLLSDRFSAERPKGSFSTLEIQRTEQGDSAMYLCASSPLGYRGGDTQYFGPGTRLTVL.

The V gene is TRBV6-1, the J gene TRBJ2-1; D gene unclear. The CDR3 has 12 amino acids. The V end lost 1 base, the J end lost 8 bases, and 6 bases lay between the germline ends. Germline CDR1 is MNHNS and CDR2 is SASEGT. In DNA form, the CDR3 reads TGTGCCAGCAGTGAAGGTGTCTATGAGCAGTTCTTC. The encoded protein is CASSEGVYEQFF.

The gene calls are TRBV6-5 and TRBJ1-2; a weak D match, TRBD1 (5 bases). The germline V and J ends were trimmed by 2 bases and 6 bases, with 16 bases remaining between them. This CDR3 has 15 residues. Germline values: CDR1 MNHEY, CDR2 SVGAGI. The CDR3 DNA reads as TGTGCCAGCAGTTACCTCTTCGAGGGACGGGATGGCTACACCTTC. Translated: CASSYLFEGRDGYTF.

The chain joins TRBV7-2 to TRBJ2-3; D is unresolved. Germline CDR1 and CDR2: SGHTA and FQGNSA. The V gene lost 7 bases and the J gene lost 3 bases, with 14 bases spanning the gap. There are 14 residues in the CDR3. CDR3 sequence: CASNRLQGTDTQYF. The DNA of the CDR3 is TGTGCCAGCAACCGACTCCAAGGGACAGATACGCAGTATTTT.

This chain links TRBV7-3 with TRBJ2-2; 8 bases are shared with TRBD1. The V gene end was trimmed by 3 bases and the J gene end by 5 bases; junction bases not matched to a gene: 5. Germline CDR1 is SGHTA and CDR2 is FQGTGA. This CDR3 comprises 15 residues. CDR3 residues: CASSLGQAGTGELFF. The CDR3 DNA follows: TGTGCCAGCAGCTTGGGACAGGCGGGGACCGGGGAGCTGTTTTTT.

This clone has only a few counts. The chain couples TRBV7-9 to TRBJ1-1; tentative D call: TRBD1 (5 bases). Trimming pared 4 bases from V and 4 bases from J, leaving 16 bases between. The CDR3 length is 15 residues. Germline assignment: CDR1 SEHNR and CDR2 FQNEAQ (reference sequence). As DNA, the CDR3 is TGTGCCAGCAGCTCACACCGGCCGGGGCGCACTGAAGCTTTCTTT. It codes for CASSSHRPGRTEAFF.

The chain is built from TRBV5-4 and TRBJ1-2, with D possibly being TRBD1 (6 bases). The CDR3 is 14 amino acids. Trimming took off 5 bases at V and 5 bases at J, with 16 bases between the two ends. Per germline, CDR1 SGHNT and CDR2 YYREEE (reference sequence). The CDR3 bases are TGTGCCAGCAGGGGGGGGGCCGACGAATATGGCTACACCTTC. It encodes CASRGGADEYGYTF.

The chain links TRBV6-1 to TRBJ2-3; D may be TRBD2 (6 bases). V lost 3 bases and J lost 3, with 16 bases in between. This CDR3 region has 16 residues. CDR1 and CDR2 from the germline V gene are MNHNS and SASEGT. CDR3 nucleotides: TGTGCCAGCAGTGATAAGGGACTCGTGAGGACAGATACGCAGTATTTT. This codes for CASSDKGLVRTDTQYF.

This clone showed up just a few times. The rearrangement links TRBV7-2 to TRBJ1-1, with a weak D call TRBD1 (6 bases). Trimming cost V 5 bases and J 4 bases, with 11 bases left between them. The CDR3 runs 13 residues. Germline V gene sequence: CDR1 SGHTA, CDR2 FQGNSA. CDR3 protein: CASSISRGTEAFF. The CDR3 coding sequence is TGTGCCAGCAGCATATCCAGGGGCACTGAAGCTTTCTTT.

The chain joins TRBV7-2 to TRBJ2-7, with 8 positions matching TRBD2. V gave up 6 bases and J gave up 4 bases; unmatched junction bases: 14. Germline lookup yields CDR1 SGHTA and CDR2 FQGNSA. The length of the CDR3 is 16 residues. The CDR3 region is CASRSRSGNQLYEQYF. CDR3 nucleotide sequence: TGTGCCAGCAGATCACGTAGCGGGAACCAACTTTACGAGCAGTACTTC.

CDR3 sequence reads: CASSPGALRHGYTF. The CDR3 coding sequence is TGTGCCAGCAGCCCCGGGGCCCTTCGTCATGGCTACACCTTC. This chain connects TRBV5-4 to TRBJ1-2; D perhaps matches TRBD1 (5 bases). Germline loops: CDR1 SGHNT, CDR2 YYREEE (reference sequence). There are 14 residues in the CDR3. With 4 bases removed from V and 6 bases from J, the gap between germline ends came to 16 bases.

The chain couples TRBV28 to TRBJ1-3; maybe TRBD1 (5 bases). Trimming stripped 3 bases from V and 9 bases from J, with 15 bases between. The CDR3 is 14 amino acids. Per the germline V gene, CDR1 is MDHEN and CDR2 is SYDVKM. The DNA of the CDR3 is TGTGCCAGCAGTTTTGGGGCAGCTGGGGGCACCATATATTTT. The encoded protein is CASSFGAAGGTIYF.

The chain joins TRBV5-6 to TRBJ1-5, with TRBD1 matching 9 bases. CDR1 SGHDT and CDR2 YYEEEE come from the germline V gene. Trimming cost V 2 bases and J 6 bases; bases outside gene matches: 9. This CDR3 spans 16 amino acids. The CDR3 nucleotides read TGTGCCAGCAGCTTAGGGGCAACAGGGGGCGGTCAGCCCCAGCATTTT. It specifies CASSLGATGGGQPQHF.

The chain joins TRBV11-2 to TRBJ2-1, with 7 bases identical to TRBD2. The CDR3 has 17 residues. With 3 bases clipped from V and 6 bases from J, the junction kept 14 bases outside the gene matches. Germline V CDR1 and CDR2: SGHAT, FQNNGV. CDR3 nucleotides: TGTGCCAGCAGCTTTAGGCGGGAGACCCTAATCAGCAATGAGCAGTTCTTC. It translates to CASSFRRETLISNEQFF.

The rearrangement joins TRBV30 to TRBJ2-3, with 10 bases identical to TRBD2. CDR3 length equals 16 residues. With 2 bases clipped from V and 4 bases from J, the junction kept 9 bases outside the gene matches. The germline CDR1 and CDR2 sequences are GTSNPN and SVGIG (reference sequence). The chain's CDR3 is CAWSLPAGGYADTQYF. The CDR3 DNA sequence: TGTGCCTGGAGTCTACCAGCGGGAGGGTATGCAGATACGCAGTATTTT.

This clone was counted between two and nine times. The chain carries TRBV6-1 and TRBJ2-5; TRBD1 aligns across 10 bases. CDR1 and CDR2 (germline): MNHNS, SASEGT. Trimming cost V 6 bases and J 5 bases; bases outside gene matches: 6. This CDR3 has 14 residues. DNA for the CDR3: TGTGCCAGCAGGAAGACAGGGGGCGCGGAGACCCAGTACTTC. Its protein is CASRKTGGAETQYF.

This clone was detected ten times or more. The J gene is TRBJ2-3, the V gene TRBV7-2, with unresolved D. Germline V CDR1 and CDR2: SGHTA, FQGNSA. Trimming removed 5 bases at V and 1 base at J, with 16 bases between. The CDR3 loop spans 16 amino acids. CDR3 coding DNA: TGTGCCAGCAGCCTGCGTCTCTCCTACCGCACAGATACGCAGTATTTT. Translated, it gives CASSLRLSYRTDTQYF.

This clone was seen once. This sequence joins TRBV25-1 and TRBJ2-5, with 8 bases aligning to TRBD2. Germline loops: CDR1 MGHDK, CDR2 SYGVNS. J was trimmed by 3 bases and V by 4 bases; bases with no gene match: 10. This CDR3 is 16 amino acids long. CDR3 DNA: TGTGCCAGCAGTGCCGTCCTGAGGGGACTAGAAGAGACCCAGTACTTC. It yields the protein CASSAVLRGLEETQYF.